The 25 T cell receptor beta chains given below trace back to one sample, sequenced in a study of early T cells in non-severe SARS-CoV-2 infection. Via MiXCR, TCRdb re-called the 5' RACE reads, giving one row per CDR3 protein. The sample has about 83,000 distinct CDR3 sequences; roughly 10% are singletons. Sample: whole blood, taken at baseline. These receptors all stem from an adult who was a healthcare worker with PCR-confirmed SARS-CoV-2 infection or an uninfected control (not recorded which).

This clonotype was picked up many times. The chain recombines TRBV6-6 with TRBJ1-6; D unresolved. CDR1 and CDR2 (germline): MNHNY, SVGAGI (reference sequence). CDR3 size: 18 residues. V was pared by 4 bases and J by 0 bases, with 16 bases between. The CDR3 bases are TGTGCCAGCAGTTCCCCCGAGAGCTCGAGCTCCTATAATTCACCCCTCCACTTT. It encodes CASSSPESSSSYNSPLHF.

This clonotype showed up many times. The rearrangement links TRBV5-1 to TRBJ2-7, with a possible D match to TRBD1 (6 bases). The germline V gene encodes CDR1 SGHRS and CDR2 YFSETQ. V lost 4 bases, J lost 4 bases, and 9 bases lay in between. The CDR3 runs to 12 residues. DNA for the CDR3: TGCGCCAGCAGCCCAGGGGTTTACGAGCAGTACTTC. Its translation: CASSPGVYEQYF.

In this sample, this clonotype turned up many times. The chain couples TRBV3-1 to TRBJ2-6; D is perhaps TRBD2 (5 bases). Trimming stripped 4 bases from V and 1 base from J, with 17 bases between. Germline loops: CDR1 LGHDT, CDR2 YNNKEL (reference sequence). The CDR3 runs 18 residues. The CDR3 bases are TGTGCCAGCAGCCCAAGGACGCGGGTTTTGTCTGGGGCCAACGTCCTGACTTTC. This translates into CASSPRTRVLSGANVLTF.

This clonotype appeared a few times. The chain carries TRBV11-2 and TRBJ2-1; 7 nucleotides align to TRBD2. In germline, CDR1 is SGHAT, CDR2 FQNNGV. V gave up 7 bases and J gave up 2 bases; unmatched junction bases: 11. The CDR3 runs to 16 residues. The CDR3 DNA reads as TGTGCCAGCACCCACGGTGAGGGAGGGACCTACAATGAGCAGTTCTTC. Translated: CASTHGEGGTYNEQFF. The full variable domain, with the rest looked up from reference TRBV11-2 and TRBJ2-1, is EAGVAQSPRYKIIEKRQSVAFWCNPISGHATLYWYQQILGQGPKLLIQFQNNGVVDDSQLPKDRFSAERLKGVDSTLKIQPAKLEDSAVYLCASTHGEGGTYNEQFFGPGTRLTVL.

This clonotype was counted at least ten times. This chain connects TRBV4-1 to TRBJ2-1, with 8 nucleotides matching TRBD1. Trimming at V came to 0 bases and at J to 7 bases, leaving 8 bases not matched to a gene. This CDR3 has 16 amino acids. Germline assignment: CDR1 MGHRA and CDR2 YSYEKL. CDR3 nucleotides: TGCGCCAGCAGCCAAGATGGCCAGGGGGCCCAGAATGAGCAGTTCTTC. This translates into CASSQDGQGAQNEQFF.

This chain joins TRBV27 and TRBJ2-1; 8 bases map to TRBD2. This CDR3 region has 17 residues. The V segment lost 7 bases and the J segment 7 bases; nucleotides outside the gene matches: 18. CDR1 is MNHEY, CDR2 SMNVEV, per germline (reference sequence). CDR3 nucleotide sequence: TGTGCCAGCACCCTAGGGTGGGGGCGGGAGGCTGGAAATGAGCAGTTCTTC. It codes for CASTLGWGREAGNEQFF.

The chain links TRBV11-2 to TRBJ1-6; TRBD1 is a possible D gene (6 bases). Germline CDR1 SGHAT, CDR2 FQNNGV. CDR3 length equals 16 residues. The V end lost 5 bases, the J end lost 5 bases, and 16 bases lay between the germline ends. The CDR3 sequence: CASSLRGGAHNSPLHF. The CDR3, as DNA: TGTGCCAGCAGCCTCCGGGGGGGCGCACATAATTCACCCCTCCACTTT.

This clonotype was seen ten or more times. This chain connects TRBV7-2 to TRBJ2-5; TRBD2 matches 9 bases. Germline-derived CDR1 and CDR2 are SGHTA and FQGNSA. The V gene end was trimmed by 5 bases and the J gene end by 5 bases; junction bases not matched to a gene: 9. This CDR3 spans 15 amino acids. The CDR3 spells CASSVSSGTYETQYF. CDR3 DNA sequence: TGTGCCAGCAGCGTCTCTAGCGGGACCTACGAGACCCAGTACTTC.

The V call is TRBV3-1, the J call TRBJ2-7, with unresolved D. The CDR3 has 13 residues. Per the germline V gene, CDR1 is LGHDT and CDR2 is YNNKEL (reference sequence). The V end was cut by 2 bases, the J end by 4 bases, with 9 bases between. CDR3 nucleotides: TGTGCCAGCAGCCAAACCGCATCTTACGAGCAGTACTTC. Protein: CASSQTASYEQYF.

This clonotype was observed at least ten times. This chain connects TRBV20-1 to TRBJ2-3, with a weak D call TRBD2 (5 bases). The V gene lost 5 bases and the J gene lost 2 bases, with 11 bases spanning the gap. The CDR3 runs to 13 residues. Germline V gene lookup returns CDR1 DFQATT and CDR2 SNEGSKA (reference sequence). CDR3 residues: CSASLAATDTQYF. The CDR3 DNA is TGCAGTGCTTCTCTAGCAGCCACAGATACGCAGTATTTT.

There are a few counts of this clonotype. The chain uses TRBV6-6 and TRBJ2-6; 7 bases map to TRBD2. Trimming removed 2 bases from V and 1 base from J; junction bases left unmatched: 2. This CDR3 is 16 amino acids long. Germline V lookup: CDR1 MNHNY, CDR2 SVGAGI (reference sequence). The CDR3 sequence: CASSYEGGSGANVLTF. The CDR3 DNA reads TGTGCCAGCAGTTACGAGGGAGGGTCTGGGGCCAACGTCCTGACTTTC.

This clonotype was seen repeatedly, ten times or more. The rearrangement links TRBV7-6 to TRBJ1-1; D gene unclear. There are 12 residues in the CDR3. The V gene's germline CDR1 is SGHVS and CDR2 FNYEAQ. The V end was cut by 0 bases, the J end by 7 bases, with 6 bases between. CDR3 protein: CASSLAHGEAFF. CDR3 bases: TGTGCCAGCAGCTTAGCCCACGGTGAAGCTTTCTTT.

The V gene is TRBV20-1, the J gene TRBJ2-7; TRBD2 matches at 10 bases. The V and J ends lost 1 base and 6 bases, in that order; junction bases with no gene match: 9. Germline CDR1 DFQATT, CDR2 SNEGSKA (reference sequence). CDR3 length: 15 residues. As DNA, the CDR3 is TGCAGTGCTAGAGTGTTGCTAGCGGGAGTCGGCGAGCAGTACTTC. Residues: CSARVLLAGVGEQYF.

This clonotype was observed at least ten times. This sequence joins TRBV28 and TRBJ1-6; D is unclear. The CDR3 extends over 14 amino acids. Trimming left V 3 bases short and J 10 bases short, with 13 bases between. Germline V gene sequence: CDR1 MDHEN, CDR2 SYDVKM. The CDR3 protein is CASSLRTDTSPLHF. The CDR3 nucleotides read TGTGCCAGCAGTTTGCGCACAGACACCTCACCCCTCCACTTT.

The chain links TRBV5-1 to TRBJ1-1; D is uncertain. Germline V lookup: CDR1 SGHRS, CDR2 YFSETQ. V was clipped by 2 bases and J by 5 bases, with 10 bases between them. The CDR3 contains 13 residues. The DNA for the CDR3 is TGCGCCAGCAGCTTAGACACGACTACTGAAGCTTTCTTT. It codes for CASSLDTTTEAFF.

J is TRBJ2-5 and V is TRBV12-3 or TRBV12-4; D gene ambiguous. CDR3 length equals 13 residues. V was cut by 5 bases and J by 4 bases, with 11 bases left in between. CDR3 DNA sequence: TGTGCCAGCAGTCCTAGGTTCGGAGAGACCCAGTACTTC. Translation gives CASSPRFGETQYF.

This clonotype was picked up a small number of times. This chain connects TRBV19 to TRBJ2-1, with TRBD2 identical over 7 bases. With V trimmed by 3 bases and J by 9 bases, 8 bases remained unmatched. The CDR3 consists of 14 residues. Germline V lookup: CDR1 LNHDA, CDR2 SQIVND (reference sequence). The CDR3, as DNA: TGTGCCAGTAGTATCCCGGGAGGTAAGGCTGAGCAGTTCTTC. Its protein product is CASSIPGGKAEQFF.

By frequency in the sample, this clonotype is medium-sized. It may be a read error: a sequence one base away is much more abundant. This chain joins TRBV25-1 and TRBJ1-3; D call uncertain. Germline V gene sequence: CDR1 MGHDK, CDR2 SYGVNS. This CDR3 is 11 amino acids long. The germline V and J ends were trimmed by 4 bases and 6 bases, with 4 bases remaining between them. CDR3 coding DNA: TGTGCCAGCAGTGCTGAAAACACCATATATTTT. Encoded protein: CASSAENTIYF.

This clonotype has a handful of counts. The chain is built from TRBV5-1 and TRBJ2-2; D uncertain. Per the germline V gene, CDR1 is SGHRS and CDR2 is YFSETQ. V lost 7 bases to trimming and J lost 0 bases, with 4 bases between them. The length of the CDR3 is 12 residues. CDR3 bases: TGCGCCAGCGGGGCGAACACCGGGGAGCTGTTTTTT. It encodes CASGANTGELFF.

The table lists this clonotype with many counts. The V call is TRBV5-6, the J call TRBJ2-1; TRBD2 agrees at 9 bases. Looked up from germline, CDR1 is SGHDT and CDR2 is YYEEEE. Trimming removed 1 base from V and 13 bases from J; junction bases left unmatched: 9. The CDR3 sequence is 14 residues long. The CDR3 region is CASSLNSLAGLQFF. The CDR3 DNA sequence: TGTGCCAGCAGCTTGAATTCGCTAGCGGGACTACAGTTCTTC.

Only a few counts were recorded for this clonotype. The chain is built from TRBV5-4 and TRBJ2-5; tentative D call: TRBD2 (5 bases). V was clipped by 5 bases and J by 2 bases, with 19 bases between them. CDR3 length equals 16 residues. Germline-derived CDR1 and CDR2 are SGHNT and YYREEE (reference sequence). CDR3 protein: CASSSNRLRGQETQYF. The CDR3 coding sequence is TGTGCCAGCAGTTCAAACCGACTTCGGGGACAAGAGACCCAGTACTTC.

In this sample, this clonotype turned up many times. CDR3 sequence: CASSLSGPAYEQYF. CDR3 nucleotides: TGTGCCAGCAGCCTCTCGGGACCAGCCTACGAGCAGTACTTC. The chain combines TRBV12-3 or TRBV12-4 with TRBJ2-7, with D possibly called TRBD1 or TRBD2 (5 bases each). V lost 6 bases to trimming and J lost 2 bases, with 14 bases between them. This CDR3 contains 14 residues.

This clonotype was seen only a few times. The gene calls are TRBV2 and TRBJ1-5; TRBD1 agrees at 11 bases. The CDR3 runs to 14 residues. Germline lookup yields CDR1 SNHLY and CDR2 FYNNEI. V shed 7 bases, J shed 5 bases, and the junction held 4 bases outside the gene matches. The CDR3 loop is CASNRDRGDQPQHF. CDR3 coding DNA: TGTGCCAGCAACCGGGACAGGGGGGATCAGCCCCAGCATTTT.

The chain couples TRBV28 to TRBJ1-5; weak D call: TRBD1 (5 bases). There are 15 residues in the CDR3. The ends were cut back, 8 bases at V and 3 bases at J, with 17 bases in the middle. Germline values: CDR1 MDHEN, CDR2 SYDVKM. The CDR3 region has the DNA TGTGCCAGCCATCAAGAGGGGCCACCCAATCAGCCCCAGCATTTT. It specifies CASHQEGPPNQPQHF.

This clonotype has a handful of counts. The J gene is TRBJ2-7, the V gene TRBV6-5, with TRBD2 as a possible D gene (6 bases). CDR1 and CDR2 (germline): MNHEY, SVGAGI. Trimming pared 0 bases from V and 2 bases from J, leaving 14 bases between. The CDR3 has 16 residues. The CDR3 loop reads CASSYSRLGSPYEQYF. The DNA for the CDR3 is TGTGCCAGCAGTTACTCCCGACTAGGAAGTCCCTACGAGCAGTACTTC.